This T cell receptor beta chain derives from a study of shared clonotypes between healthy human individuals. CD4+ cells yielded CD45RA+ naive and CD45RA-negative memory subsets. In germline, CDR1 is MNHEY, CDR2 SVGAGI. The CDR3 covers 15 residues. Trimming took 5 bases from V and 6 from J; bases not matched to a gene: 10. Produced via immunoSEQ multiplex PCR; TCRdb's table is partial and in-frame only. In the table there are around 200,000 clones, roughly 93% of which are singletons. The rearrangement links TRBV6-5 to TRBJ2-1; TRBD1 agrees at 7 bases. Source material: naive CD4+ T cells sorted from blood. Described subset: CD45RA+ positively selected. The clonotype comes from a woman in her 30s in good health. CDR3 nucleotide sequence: TGTGCCAGCAGTGGGACAGCGAGAAGACTCAATGAGCAGTTCTTC. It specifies CASSGTARRLNEQFF.